This TCR beta chain was found in a study of blood T cell repertoires in COVID-19. Overall study: Researchers got acute and convalescent COVID-19 samples from the United States, Italy and Spain. PBMCs, B-cell-depleted T cells, or T cells were the source of the cDNA or gDNA that made up the material.

The CDR3 contains 14 residues. V lost 3 bases and J 2 bases, leaving 11 bases between the germline ends. Germline V gene sequence: CDR1 LNHNV, CDR2 YYDKDF (reference sequence). In the authors' methods: Reference gene primers were amplified, and this amplification served to estimate nucleated cell counts. TCRdb's copy holds only in-frame clones and misses some; the assay was immunoSEQ multiplex PCR. The V and J calls and clone size were taken over from that table, and D and trimming were inferred from the DNA. This sample yields some 87,000 clones, of which about 78% are seen a single time; 15% to 20% belongs to the top ten.

This chain links TRBV15 with TRBJ2-7, with D possibly being TRBD2 (6 bases). The sequence was obtained from a human donor in a cohort sampled during active COVID-19. Sequenced: peripheral blood. CDR3 coding DNA: TGTGCCACCAGCAGGGGACTCCCTCCCTACGAGCAGTACTTC. This gives the protein CATSRGLPPYEQYF.